This T cell receptor beta chain was recorded in a study of cytomegalovirus exposure and HLA in healthy donors. A word on this clone: Its antigen is as yet unknown. Other DNA sequences in this specimen translate into the identical CDR3.

13 Jbeta primers and 60 Vbeta primers were used for the PCR. Measured with immunoSEQ multiplex PCR; TCRdb has only the in-frame clones, and not every one. The table has about 120,000 clones, around 78% seen once. The V and J ends lost 5 bases and 3 bases, in that order; junction bases with no gene match: 1. This CDR3 is 13 amino acids long. Per the germline V gene, CDR1 is SSHAT and CDR2 is FNYEAQ (reference sequence). Points from the study as a whole: Three chains tied to CMV proved CMV antigen-specific in vitro. A later analysis, which compared TCR beta chains of equal frequency, found the HLA-associated ones more clonally expanded.

The TCR comes from a woman in her 30s in good health and CMV-seropositive. Sequenced sample: PBMCs. The chain combines TRBV7-7 with TRBJ2-1, with 7 nucleotides matching TRBD2. The CDR3 nucleotides read TGTGCCAGCAGCCCGGGGGGCTACAATGAGCAGTTCTTC. It specifies CASSPGGYNEQFF.